One sample yielded the 26 T cell receptor beta chains listed below, sequenced in a study of T cells expressing NK-cell markers. TCRdb processed the 5' RACE reads again and assigns one entry to each CDR3 protein, with no DNA. This repertoire includes under 200,000 distinct CDR3 sequences. The sample consisted of blood T cells: a sorted CD56 or NKG2C T cell subset, CD4+ or CD8+ T cells, or bulk PBMC T cells (not recorded which). These receptors were collected from a woman aged 18 to 75 in good health.

The chain recombines TRBV5-1 with TRBJ2-3; no DNA is available, so the TRBD1 call from TCRdb remains unchecked. Germline V gene sequence: CDR1 SGHRS, CDR2 YFSETQ. This CDR3 has 14 residues. CDR3 protein: CASSSQGAGDTQYF.

The chain is built from TRBV5-6 and TRBJ2-7. The germline CDR1 and CDR2 sequences are SGHDT and YYEEEE. This CDR3 has 15 amino acids. The CDR3 reads CASSLATGRIYEQYF.

The chain couples TRBV9 to TRBJ2-1; TCRdb lists TRBD2, though no DNA is available to test this call. Germline assignment: CDR1 SGDLS and CDR2 YYNGEE. CDR3 length equals 19 residues. CDR3 amino acids: CASSPTVSAFSGSWIEQFF.

This chain links TRBV7-2 with TRBJ1-5; TCRdb names TRBD1, which stays unverified in the absence of DNA. CDR3 length: 16 residues. The germline V gene has CDR1 SGHTA and CDR2 FQGNSA. CDR3 in amino acids: CASSSSPWGAEQPQHF.

This chain connects TRBV24-1 to TRBJ2-1; TCRdb's D call, TRBD2, is unchecked because there is no DNA. The CDR3 has 17 amino acids. Per germline, CDR1 KGHDR and CDR2 SFDVKD. CDR3 sequence reads: CATSDRGLAGSYNEQFF.

The V and J genes are TRBV5-1 and TRBJ2-5; TCRdb's assignment of TRBD2 cannot be checked, as there is no DNA. Germline-derived CDR1 and CDR2 are SGHRS and YFSETQ. The CDR3 is 15 residues long. The CDR3 reads CASTPLADSQETQYF.

The rearrangement joins TRBV5-1 to TRBJ2-1; the TCRdb call, TRBD1, lacks DNA for checking. Germline CDR1 and CDR2: SGHRS and YFSETQ. The CDR3 is 15 amino acids. CDR3 region: CASSLDPGAANEQFF.

The chain has TRBV5-1 and TRBJ1-5. Germline values: CDR1 SGHRS, CDR2 YFSETQ. This CDR3 spans 13 amino acids. CDR3 amino acids: CASSSTANQPQHF.

The chain uses TRBV2 and TRBJ2-1; the TCRdb call, TRBD2, lacks DNA for checking. The germline V gene has CDR1 SNHLY and CDR2 FYNNEI. This CDR3 comprises 14 residues. The CDR3 sequence is CASIAFGAGGEQFF.

This rearrangement joins TRBV5-5 to TRBJ2-5; without DNA, the TCRdb call of TRBD2 cannot be checked. There are 16 residues in the CDR3. Looked up from germline, CDR1 is SGHKS and CDR2 is YYEKEE (reference sequence). The CDR3 loop reads CASSWGLAEDQETQYF.

This sequence joins TRBV6-1 and TRBJ2-1; with no DNA, the TCRdb D assignment of TRBD2 cannot be verified. The germline CDR1 and CDR2 sequences are MNHNS and SASEGT. This CDR3 comprises 15 residues. CDR3 in amino acids: CASSLGLFSYNEQFF.

CDR3 in amino acids: CASSQYPAGGNTDTQYF. The chain employs TRBV4-2 and TRBJ2-3; the D gene TCRdb calls, TRBD2, cannot be checked with no DNA. The V gene's germline CDR1 is LGHNA and CDR2 YNFKEQ. This CDR3 is 17 amino acids long.

The genes are TRBV4-1 and TRBJ1-2. The CDR3 has 15 residues. Germline CDR1 reads MGHRA; CDR2 reads YSYEKL. The chain's CDR3 is CASSQDRRAVYGYTF.

The chain joins TRBV5-1 to TRBJ2-3; no DNA is available, so the TRBD1 call from TCRdb remains unchecked. Germline V CDR1 and CDR2: SGHRS, YFSETQ. The CDR3 is 17 residues long. The CDR3 sequence is CASSYGDLQIRTDTQYF.

This chain connects TRBV18 to TRBJ2-7; TCRdb picks TRBD2, but there is no DNA to check that call. The CDR3 is made up of 16 amino acids. Germline V gives CDR1 KGHSH, CDR2 LQKENI. CDR3 sequence reads: CASSPPGSGRTYEQYF.

This chain connects TRBV6-2 or TRBV6-3 to TRBJ2-3; TCRdb's D gene call, TRBD2, goes unchecked for lack of DNA. CDR3 length: 17 residues. Germline V lookup: CDR1 MNHEY, CDR2 SVGEGT. The CDR3 spells CASSFHRTSGDRDTQYF.

This sequence joins TRBV18 and TRBJ2-1; TCRdb indicates TRBD1, and absent DNA this call remains unverified. CDR1 and CDR2 from the germline V gene are KGHSH and LQKENI. CDR3 length: 15 amino acids. CDR3 sequence: CASSLRRGAYNEQFF. Drawing the rest from reference TRBV18 and TRBJ2-1, the complete variable domain is NAGVMQNPRHLVRRRGQEARLRCSPMKGHSHVYWYRQLPEEGLKFMVYLQKENIIDESGMPKERFSAEFPKEGPSILRIQQVVRGDSAAYFCASSLRRGAYNEQFFGPGTRLTVL.

V usage is TRBV25-1 and J usage is TRBJ1-1. This CDR3 has 11 residues. From germline, CDR1 is MGHDK and CDR2 SYGVNS. CDR3: CAGGNGYEAFF.

CDR3 sequence: CASSENGGYTEAFF. The chain couples TRBV6-1 to TRBJ1-1. This CDR3 contains 14 residues. Germline CDR1 MNHNS, CDR2 SASEGT.

The CDR3 reads CASKGESYEQYF. This chain joins TRBV2 and TRBJ2-7; lacking DNA, the TRBD1 call made by TCRdb goes unchecked. Looked up from germline, CDR1 is SNHLY and CDR2 is FYNNEI. CDR3 length: 12 amino acids.

V is TRBV6-2 or TRBV6-3 and J is TRBJ2-5; TCRdb picks TRBD2, but there is no DNA to check that call. Germline-derived CDR1 and CDR2 are MNHEY and SVGEGT. This CDR3 region has 12 residues. CDR3 loop: CASGTVQETQYF.

V gene TRBV7-6 combines with J gene TRBJ1-2; the TRBD1 assignment by TCRdb is unverifiable without DNA. Germline V CDR1 and CDR2: SGHVS, FNYEAQ. The CDR3 contains 13 residues. The CDR3 protein is CASSPTGNYGYTF.

The rearrangement links TRBV6-1 to TRBJ1-5; the TCRdb D gene call, TRBD1, has no DNA to confirm it. The CDR3 is made up of 16 amino acids. The germline gives CDR1 MNHNS, CDR2 SASEGT. CDR3 residues: CASSEASRWGDWPQHF.

This CDR3 reads CASSAGQSNYEQYF. The chain employs TRBV9 and TRBJ2-7; TCRdb gives TRBD1 as the D gene, but with no DNA this cannot be confirmed. CDR1 is SGDLS and CDR2 is YYNGEE in the germline V gene. The length of the CDR3 is 14 residues.

The rearrangement links TRBV5-1 to TRBJ1-4; the D call of TRBD1 rests on TCRdb alone, since no DNA is present to check it. Germline V CDR1 and CDR2: SGHRS, YFSETQ. The length of the CDR3 is 15 residues. CDR3: CASTDPLQGGEKLFF. Full variable domain (missing parts from reference TRBV5-1 and TRBJ1-4): KAGVTQTPRYLIKTRGQQVTLSCSPISGHRSVSWYQQTPGQGLQFLFEYFSETQRNKGNFPGRFSGRQFSNSRSEMNVSTLELGDSALYLCASTDPLQGGEKLFFGSGTQLSVL.

The chain carries TRBV7-3 and TRBJ2-1; the D gene TCRdb calls, TRBD2, cannot be checked with no DNA. The CDR3 runs to 15 residues. Germline CDR1 and CDR2: SGHTA and FQGTGA. Here the CDR3 reads CASSLVGGSYNEQFF.